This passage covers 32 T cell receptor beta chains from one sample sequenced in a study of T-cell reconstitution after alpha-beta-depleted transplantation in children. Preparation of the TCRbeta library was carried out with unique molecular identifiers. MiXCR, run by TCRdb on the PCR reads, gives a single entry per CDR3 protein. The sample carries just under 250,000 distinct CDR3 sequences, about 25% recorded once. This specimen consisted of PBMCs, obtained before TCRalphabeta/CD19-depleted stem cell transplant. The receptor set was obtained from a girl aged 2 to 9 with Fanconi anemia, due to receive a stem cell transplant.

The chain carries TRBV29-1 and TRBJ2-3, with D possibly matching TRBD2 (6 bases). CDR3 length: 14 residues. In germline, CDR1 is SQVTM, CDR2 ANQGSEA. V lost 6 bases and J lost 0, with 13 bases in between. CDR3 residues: CSVLLALSTDTQYF. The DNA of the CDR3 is TGCAGCGTGTTACTAGCACTTAGCACAGATACGCAGTATTTT.

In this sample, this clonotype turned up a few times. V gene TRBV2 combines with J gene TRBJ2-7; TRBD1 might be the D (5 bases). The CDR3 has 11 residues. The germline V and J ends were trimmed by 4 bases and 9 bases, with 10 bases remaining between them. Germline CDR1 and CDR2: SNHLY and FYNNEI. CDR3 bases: TGTGCCAGCAGTGTCGGACAAACGCAGTACTTC. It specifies CASSVGQTQYF.

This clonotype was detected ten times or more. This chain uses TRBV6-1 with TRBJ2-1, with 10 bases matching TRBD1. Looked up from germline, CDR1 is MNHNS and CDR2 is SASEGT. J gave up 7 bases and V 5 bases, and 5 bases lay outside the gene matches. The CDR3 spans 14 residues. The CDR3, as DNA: TGTGCCAGCAGTCCGGGACAGGGGAGAAATGAGCAGTTCTTC. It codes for CASSPGQGRNEQFF.

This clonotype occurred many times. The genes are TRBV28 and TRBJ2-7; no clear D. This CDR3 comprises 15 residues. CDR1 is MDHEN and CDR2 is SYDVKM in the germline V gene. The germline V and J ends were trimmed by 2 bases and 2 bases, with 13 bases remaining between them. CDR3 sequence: CASSLTSRVPYEQYF. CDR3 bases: TGTGCCAGCAGTTTAACGTCCAGAGTGCCCTACGAGCAGTACTTC.

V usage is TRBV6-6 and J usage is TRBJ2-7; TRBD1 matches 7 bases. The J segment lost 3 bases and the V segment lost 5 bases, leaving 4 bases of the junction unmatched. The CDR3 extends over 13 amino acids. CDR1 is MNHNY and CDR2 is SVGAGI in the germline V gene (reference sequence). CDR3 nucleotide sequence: TGTGCCAGCAGTGACAGGGCCTACTACGAGCAGTACTTC. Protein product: CASSDRAYYEQYF.

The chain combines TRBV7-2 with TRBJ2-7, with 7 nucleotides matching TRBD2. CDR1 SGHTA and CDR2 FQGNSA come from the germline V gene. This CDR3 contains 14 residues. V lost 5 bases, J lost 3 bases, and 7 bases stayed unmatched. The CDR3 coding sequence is TGTGCCAGCAGCCTGAGCGGGGCCCACTACGAGCAGTACTTC. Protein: CASSLSGAHYEQYF. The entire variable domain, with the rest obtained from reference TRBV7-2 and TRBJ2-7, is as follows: GAGVSQSPSNKVTEKGKDVELRCDPISGHTALYWYRQSLGQGLEFLIYFQGNSAPDKSGLPSDRFSAERTGGSVSTLTIQRTQQEDSAVYLCASSLSGAHYEQYFGPGTRLTVT.

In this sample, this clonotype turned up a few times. CDR3 loop: CASSEYQGAIHEQYF. CDR3 DNA sequence: TGTGCCAGCAGTGAATATCAGGGGGCGATCCACGAGCAGTACTTC. This rearrangement joins TRBV25-1 to TRBJ2-7, with 8 bases matching TRBD1. The J segment lost 5 bases and the V segment lost 0 bases, leaving 6 bases of the junction unmatched. This CDR3 spans 15 amino acids. Germline V gene data show CDR1 as MGHDK and CDR2 as SYGVNS.

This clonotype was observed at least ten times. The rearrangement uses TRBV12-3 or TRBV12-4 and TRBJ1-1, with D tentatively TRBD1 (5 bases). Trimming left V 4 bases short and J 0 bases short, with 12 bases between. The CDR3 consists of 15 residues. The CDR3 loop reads CASSWGAWMNTEAFF. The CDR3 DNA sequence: TGTGCCAGCAGTTGGGGCGCTTGGATGAACACTGAAGCTTTCTTT.

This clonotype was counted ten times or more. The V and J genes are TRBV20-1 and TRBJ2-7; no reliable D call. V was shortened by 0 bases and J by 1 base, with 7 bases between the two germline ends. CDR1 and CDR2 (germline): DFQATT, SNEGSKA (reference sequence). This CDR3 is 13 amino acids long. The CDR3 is CSARDSKSYEQYF. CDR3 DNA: TGCAGTGCTAGAGATAGTAAATCCTACGAGCAGTACTTC.

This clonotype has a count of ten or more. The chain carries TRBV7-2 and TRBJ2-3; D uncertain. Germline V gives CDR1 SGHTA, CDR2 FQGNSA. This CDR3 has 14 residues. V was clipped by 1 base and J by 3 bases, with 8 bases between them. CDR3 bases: TGTGCCAGCAGCTTAGGGCTAGATACAGATACGCAGTATTTT. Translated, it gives CASSLGLDTDTQYF.

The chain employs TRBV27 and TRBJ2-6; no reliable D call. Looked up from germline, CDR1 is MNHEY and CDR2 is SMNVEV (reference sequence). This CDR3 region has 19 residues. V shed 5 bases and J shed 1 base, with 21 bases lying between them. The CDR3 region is CASSPVAVRMGSGANVLTF. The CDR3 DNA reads TGTGCCAGCAGTCCCGTGGCTGTCAGGATGGGATCTGGGGCCAACGTCCTGACTTTC.

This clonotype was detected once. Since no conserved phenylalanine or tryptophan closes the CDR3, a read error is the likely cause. CDR3 in DNA: TGCAGCGTTCCAAGTGCAGGGGGCGCTGAAGCTTTCTAT. Its translation: CSVPSAGGAEAFY. The V gene is TRBV29-1, the J gene TRBJ1-1, with 8 bases that match TRBD1. The CDR3 spans 13 residues. Germline V gene data show CDR1 as SQVTM and CDR2 as ANQGSEA. Trimming at V came to 5 bases and at J to 6 bases, leaving 8 bases not matched to a gene.

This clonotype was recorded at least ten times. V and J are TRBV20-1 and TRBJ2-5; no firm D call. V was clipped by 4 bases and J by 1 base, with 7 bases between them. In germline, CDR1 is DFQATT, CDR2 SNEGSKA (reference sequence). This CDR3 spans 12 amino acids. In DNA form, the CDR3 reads TGCAGTGCTAAAGCCACCCAAGAGACCCAGTACTTC. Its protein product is CSAKATQETQYF.

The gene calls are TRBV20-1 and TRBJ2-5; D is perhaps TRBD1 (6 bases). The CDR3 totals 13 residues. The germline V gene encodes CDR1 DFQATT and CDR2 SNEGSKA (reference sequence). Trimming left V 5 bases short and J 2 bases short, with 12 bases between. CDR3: CSALTGTQETQYF. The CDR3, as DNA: TGCAGTGCTCTGACAGGTACTCAAGAGACCCAGTACTTC.

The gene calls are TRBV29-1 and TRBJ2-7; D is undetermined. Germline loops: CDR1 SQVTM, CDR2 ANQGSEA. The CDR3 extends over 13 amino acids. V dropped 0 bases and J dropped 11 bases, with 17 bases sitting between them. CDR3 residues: CSVEEARGQTEYF. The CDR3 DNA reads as TGCAGCGTTGAAGAAGCTAGAGGTCAGACGGAGTACTTC.

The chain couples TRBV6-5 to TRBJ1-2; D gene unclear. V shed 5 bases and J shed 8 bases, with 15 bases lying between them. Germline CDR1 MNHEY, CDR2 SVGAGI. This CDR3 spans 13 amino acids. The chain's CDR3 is CASSLLREGGYTF. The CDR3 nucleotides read TGTGCCAGCAGTCTACTAAGGGAAGGCGGCTACACCTTC.

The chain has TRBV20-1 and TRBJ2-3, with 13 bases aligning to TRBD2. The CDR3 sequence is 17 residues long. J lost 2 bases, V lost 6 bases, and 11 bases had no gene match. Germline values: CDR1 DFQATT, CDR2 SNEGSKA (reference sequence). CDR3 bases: TGCAGTGCCATACTAGCGGGAGGGACGGTAGCCACAGATACGCAGTATTTT. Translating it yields CSAILAGGTVATDTQYF.

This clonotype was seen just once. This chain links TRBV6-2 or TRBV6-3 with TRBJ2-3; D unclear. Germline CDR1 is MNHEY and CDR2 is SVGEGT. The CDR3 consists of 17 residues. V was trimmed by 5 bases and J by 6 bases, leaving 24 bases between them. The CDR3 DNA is TGTGCCAGCAGTACTGACGTCGATAGCAGGTACCCGGATACGCAGTATTTT. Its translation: CASSTDVDSRYPDTQYF.

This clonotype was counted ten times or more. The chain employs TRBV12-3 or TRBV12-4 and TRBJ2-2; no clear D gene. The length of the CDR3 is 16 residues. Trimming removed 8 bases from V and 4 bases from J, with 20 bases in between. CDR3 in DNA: TGTGCCAGCGGCCTTTCCCGTTTGGTCTTCACCGGGGAGCTGTTTTTT. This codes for CASGLSRLVFTGELFF.

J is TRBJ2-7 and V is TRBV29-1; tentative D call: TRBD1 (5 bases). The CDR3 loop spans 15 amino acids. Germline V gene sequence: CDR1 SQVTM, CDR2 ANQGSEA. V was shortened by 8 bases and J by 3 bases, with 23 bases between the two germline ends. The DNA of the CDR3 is TGCAGCATATCTAAGGGGCACGGACCCAACTACGAGCAGTACTTC. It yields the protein CSISKGHGPNYEQYF.

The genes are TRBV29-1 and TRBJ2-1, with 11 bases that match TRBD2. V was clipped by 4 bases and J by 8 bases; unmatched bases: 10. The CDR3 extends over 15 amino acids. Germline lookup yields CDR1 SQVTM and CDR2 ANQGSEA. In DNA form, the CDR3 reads TGCAGCGTTGGTTTAGCGGGAGGGATGGGTTATGAGCAGTTCTTC. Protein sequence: CSVGLAGGMGYEQFF.

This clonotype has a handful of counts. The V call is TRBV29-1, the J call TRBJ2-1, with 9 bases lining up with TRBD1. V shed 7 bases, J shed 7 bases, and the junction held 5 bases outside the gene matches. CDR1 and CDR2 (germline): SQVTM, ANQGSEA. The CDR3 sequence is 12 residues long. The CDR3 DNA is TGCAGCGGGGGGGACAGGGTTAATGAGCAGTTCTTC. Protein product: CSGGDRVNEQFF.

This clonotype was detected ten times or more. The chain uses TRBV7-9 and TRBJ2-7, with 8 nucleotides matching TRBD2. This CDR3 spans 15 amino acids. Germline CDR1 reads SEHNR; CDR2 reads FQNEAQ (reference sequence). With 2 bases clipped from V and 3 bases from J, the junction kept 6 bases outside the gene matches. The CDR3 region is CASSLPGTSLYEQYF. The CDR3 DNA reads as TGTGCCAGCAGCTTACCCGGGACTAGTCTCTACGAGCAGTACTTC.

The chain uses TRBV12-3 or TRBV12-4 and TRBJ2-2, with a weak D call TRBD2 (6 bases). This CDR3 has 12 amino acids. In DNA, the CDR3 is TGTGCTTTCGGGGGTTACACCGGGGAGCTGTTTTTT. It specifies CAFGGYTGELFF.

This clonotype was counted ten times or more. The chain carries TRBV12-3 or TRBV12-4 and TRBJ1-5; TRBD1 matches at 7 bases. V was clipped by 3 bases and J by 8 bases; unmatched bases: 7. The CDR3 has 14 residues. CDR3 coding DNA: TGTGCCAGCAGTTTGGCTTTAGGGGGCGAGCCCCAGCATTTT. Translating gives CASSLALGGEPQHF.

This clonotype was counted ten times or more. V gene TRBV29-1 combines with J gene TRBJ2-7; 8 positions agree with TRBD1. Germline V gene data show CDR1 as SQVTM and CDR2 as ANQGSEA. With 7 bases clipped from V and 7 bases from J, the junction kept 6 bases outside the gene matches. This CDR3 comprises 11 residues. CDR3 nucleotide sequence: TGCAGCGGCAATACAGGGGGGGAGCAGTACTTC. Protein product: CSGNTGGEQYF.

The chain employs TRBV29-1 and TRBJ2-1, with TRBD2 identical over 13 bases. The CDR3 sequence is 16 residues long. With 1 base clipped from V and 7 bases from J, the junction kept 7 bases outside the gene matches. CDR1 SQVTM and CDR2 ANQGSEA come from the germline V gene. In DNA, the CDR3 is TGCAGCGTTGAAGTTCGGACTAGCGGGAGTGTAAATGAGCAGTTCTTC. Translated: CSVEVRTSGSVNEQFF.

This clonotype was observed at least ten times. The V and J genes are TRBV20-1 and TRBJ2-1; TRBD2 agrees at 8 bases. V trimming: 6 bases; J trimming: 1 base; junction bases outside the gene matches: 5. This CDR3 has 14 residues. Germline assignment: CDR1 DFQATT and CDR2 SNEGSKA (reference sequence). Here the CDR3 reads CSAAGGPSYNEQFF. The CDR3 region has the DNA TGCAGTGCCGCGGGAGGCCCTTCCTACAATGAGCAGTTCTTC.

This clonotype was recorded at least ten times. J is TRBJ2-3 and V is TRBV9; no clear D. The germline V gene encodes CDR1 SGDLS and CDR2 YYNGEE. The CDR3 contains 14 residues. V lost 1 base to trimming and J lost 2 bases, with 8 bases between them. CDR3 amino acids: CASSVSDATDTQYF. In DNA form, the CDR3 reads TGTGCCAGCAGCGTATCGGACGCCACAGATACGCAGTATTTT.

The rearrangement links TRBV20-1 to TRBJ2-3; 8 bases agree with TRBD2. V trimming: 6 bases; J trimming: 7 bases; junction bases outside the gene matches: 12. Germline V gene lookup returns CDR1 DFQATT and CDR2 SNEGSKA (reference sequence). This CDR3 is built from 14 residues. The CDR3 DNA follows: TGCAGTGCCGCTTTGCCCCCTAGCGGGCATACGCAGTATTTT. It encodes CSAALPPSGHTQYF.

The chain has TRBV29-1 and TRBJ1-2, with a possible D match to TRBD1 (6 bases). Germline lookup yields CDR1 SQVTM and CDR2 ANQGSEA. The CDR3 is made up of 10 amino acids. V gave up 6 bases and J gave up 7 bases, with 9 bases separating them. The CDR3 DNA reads TGCAGCGTCGCGGGGGCTGGCTACACCTTC. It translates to CSVAGAGYTF.

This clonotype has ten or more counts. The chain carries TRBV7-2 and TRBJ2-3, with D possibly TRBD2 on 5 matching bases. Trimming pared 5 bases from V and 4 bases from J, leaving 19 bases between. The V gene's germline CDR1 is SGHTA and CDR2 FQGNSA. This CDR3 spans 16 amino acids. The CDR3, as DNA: TGTGCCAGCAGCCGACTACCAACTAGTGGGCCAGATACGCAGTATTTT. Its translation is CASSRLPTSGPDTQYF.